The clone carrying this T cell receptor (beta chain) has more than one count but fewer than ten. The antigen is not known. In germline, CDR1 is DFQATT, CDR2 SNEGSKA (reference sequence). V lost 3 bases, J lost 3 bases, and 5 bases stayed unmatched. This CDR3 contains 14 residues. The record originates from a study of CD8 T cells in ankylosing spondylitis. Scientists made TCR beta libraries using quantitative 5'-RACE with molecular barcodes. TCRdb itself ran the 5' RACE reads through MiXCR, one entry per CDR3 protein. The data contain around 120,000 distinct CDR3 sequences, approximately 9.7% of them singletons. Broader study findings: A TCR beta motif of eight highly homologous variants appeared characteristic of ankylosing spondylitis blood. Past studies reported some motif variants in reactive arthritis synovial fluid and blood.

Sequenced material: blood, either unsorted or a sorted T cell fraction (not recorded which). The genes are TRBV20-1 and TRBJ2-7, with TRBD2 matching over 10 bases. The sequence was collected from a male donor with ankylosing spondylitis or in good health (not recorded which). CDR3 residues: CSASISGRDYEQYF. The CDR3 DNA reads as TGCAGTGCTAGTATCAGCGGGAGGGACTACGAGCAGTACTTC.